These 30 T cell receptor beta chains were sequenced from one sample in a study of blood T cell repertoires in COVID-19. TCRdb's copy holds only in-frame clones and misses some; the assay was immunoSEQ multiplex PCR. Seen here are about 250,000 clones, about 88% observed once, and the top ten hold approximately 2%. Sequenced: peripheral blood. These receptors came from a woman aged 40-49 years who had recovered from COVID-19.

This clone has only one observation. The rearrangement joins TRBV9 to TRBJ1-2; D is perhaps TRBD1 (5 bases). Germline V gives CDR1 SGDLS, CDR2 YYNGEE. Trimming removed 3 bases from V and 7 bases from J, with 16 bases in between. CDR3 length: 14 residues. In DNA form, the CDR3 reads TGTGCCAGCAGCGCGATGCAGGGCGTCGGTGGCTACACCTTC. It encodes CASSAMQGVGGYTF.

The CDR3 nucleotides read TGTGCCAGTAGTATAGTACAGGCCACCGGGGAGCTGTTTTTT. Protein: CASSIVQATGELFF. The chain links TRBV19 to TRBJ2-2; perhaps TRBD1 as D (5 bases). The germline V gene encodes CDR1 LNHDA and CDR2 SQIVND (reference sequence). This CDR3 contains 14 residues. Deletions cut 1 base from V and 4 bases from J, with 7 bases between.

The chain has TRBV24-1 and TRBJ1-5; D call uncertain. Germline-derived CDR1 and CDR2 are KGHDR and SFDVKD. Deletions cut 4 bases from V and 0 bases from J, with 15 bases between. CDR3 length: 17 residues. The CDR3 DNA is TGTGCCACCAGTGACTCAAGGAGGGTGGATAGCAATCAGCCCCAGCATTTT. Encoded protein: CATSDSRRVDSNQPQHF.

The J gene is TRBJ2-1, the V gene TRBV19; 9 positions match TRBD2. The germline CDR1 and CDR2 sequences are LNHDA and SQIVND (reference sequence). Trimming cost V 2 bases and J 7 bases; bases outside gene matches: 6. The CDR3 has 15 amino acids. The CDR3 region is CASSIRLAGNNEQFF. In nucleotides, the CDR3 is TGTGCCAGTAGTATAAGGCTAGCGGGGAATAATGAGCAGTTCTTC.

The genes are TRBV4-3 and TRBJ2-1; 7 positions match TRBD2. Germline V lookup: CDR1 LGHNA, CDR2 YSLEER. V was clipped by 4 bases and J by 3 bases; unmatched bases: 15. This CDR3 comprises 18 residues. The CDR3: CASSPAAKLARGYNEQFF. DNA of the CDR3: TGCGCCAGCAGCCCTGCTGCTAAACTAGCGAGGGGCTACAATGAGCAGTTCTTC.

This clone was recorded only once. V and J are TRBV5-8 and TRBJ2-2; TRBD2 agrees at 9 bases. Germline V CDR1 and CDR2: SGHTS, YDEGEE. This CDR3 spans 16 amino acids. The ends lost 1 base at V and 1 base at J; junction bases unmatched: 2. The CDR3 loop is CASSLISGGNTGELFF. The CDR3 DNA follows: TGTGCCAGCAGCTTGATTAGCGGGGGGAACACCGGGGAGCTGTTTTTT.

The V call is TRBV4-2, the J call TRBJ2-1; D possibly corresponds to TRBD1 (6 bases). Trimming pared 0 bases from V and 0 bases from J, leaving 18 bases between. The CDR3 totals 19 residues. Germline loops: CDR1 LGHNA, CDR2 YNFKEQ. CDR3 in amino acids: CASSQELGRGFSSYNEQFF. The CDR3 DNA follows: TGTGCCAGCAGCCAAGAGTTGGGCAGGGGATTTAGCTCCTACAATGAGCAGTTCTTC.

A few counts support this clone. The J gene is TRBJ2-7, the V gene TRBV27; 7 bases map to TRBD1. The V segment lost 2 bases and the J segment 6 bases; nucleotides outside the gene matches: 7. The germline V gene encodes CDR1 MNHEY and CDR2 SMNVEV (reference sequence). This CDR3 has 14 residues. CDR3 coding DNA: TGTGCCAGCAGTTTAACCGGGACAGTTACCGAGCAGTACTTC. This gives the protein CASSLTGTVTEQYF.

The rearrangement joins TRBV5-5 to TRBJ1-4; possible D gene TRBD1, 5 bases. Between the trimmed V and J ends, which lost 3 bases and 0 bases, there was a span of 9 bases. Germline values: CDR1 SGHKS, CDR2 YYEKEE (reference sequence). The CDR3 extends over 15 amino acids. The CDR3 loop is CASSWGDATNEKLFF. CDR3 sequence (DNA): TGTGCCAGCAGCTGGGGGGATGCAACTAATGAAAAACTGTTTTTT.

The chain links TRBV20-1 to TRBJ2-1; the D is unclear. The germline V gene encodes CDR1 DFQATT and CDR2 SNEGSKA (reference sequence). This CDR3 comprises 12 residues. V was trimmed by 4 bases and J by 5 bases, leaving 9 bases between them. CDR3 in DNA: TGCAGTGCTATTGACCTACACAATGAGCAGTTCTTC. This sequence encodes CSAIDLHNEQFF.

This clone turned up a few times. The chain has TRBV5-8 and TRBJ1-6; 11 bases are a match to TRBD1. The length of the CDR3 is 15 residues. Germline V gene lookup returns CDR1 SGHTS and CDR2 YDEGEE. J was trimmed by 9 bases and V by 9 bases; bases with no gene match: 11. The CDR3 coding sequence is TGTGCCACCGACTTAACCGGGACAGGGGGTTCACCCCTCCACTTT. Protein sequence: CATDLTGTGGSPLHF.

V and J are TRBV3-1 (or the pseudogene TRBV3-2) and TRBJ1-1, with 8 bases matching TRBD1. The germline V gene encodes CDR1 LGHDT and CDR2 YNNKEL (reference sequence). The CDR3 spans 15 residues. Trimming at V came to 6 bases and at J to 7 bases, leaving 13 bases not matched to a gene. The CDR3 DNA reads as TGTGCCAGCAGTAAACCGAGGACAGGGTCGGATGAAGCTTTCTTT. Protein sequence: CASSKPRTGSDEAFF.

The chain recombines TRBV11-3 with TRBJ2-7; D may be TRBD2 (6 bases). V dropped 5 bases and J dropped 9 bases, with 14 bases sitting between them. Per the germline V gene, CDR1 is SGHNT and CDR2 is YENEEA. CDR3 length: 12 residues. CDR3 DNA sequence: TGTGCCAGCAGCCGTCCGGGACTCATGCAGTACTTC. It is translated as CASSRPGLMQYF.

The gene calls are TRBV3-1 (or the pseudogene TRBV3-2) and TRBJ2-7, with a tentative D call TRBD1 (5 bases). There are 13 residues in the CDR3. Germline loops: CDR1 LGHDT, CDR2 YNNKEL (reference sequence). Trimming removed 3 bases from V and 1 base from J, with 7 bases in between. For the CDR3, the DNA is TGTGCCAGCAGCCATCGACAGTCCTACGAGCAGTACTTC. This sequence encodes CASSHRQSYEQYF.

This CDR3 is CASSPTIAGVLSGANVLTF. Written as DNA, the CDR3 is TGTGCCAGCAGCCCAACAATAGCGGGAGTTCTCTCCGGGGCCAACGTCCTGACTTTC. V is TRBV7-2 and J is TRBJ2-6, with 9 bases aligning to TRBD2. CDR1 and CDR2 from the germline V gene are SGHTA and FQGNSA. V shed 5 bases and J 4 bases; nucleotides not matched to a gene: 15. The CDR3 is made up of 19 amino acids.

This sequence joins TRBV12-5 and TRBJ2-3; 9 bases agree with TRBD1. Germline lookup yields CDR1 LGHNT and CDR2 FRNRAP. The CDR3 spans 16 residues. V trimming: 4 bases; J trimming: 3 bases; junction bases outside the gene matches: 8. This CDR3 is CASGSRDRVGTDTQYF. The CDR3 coding sequence is TGTGCTAGTGGTTCAAGGGACAGGGTGGGAACAGATACGCAGTATTTT.

V usage is TRBV6-2 or TRBV6-3 and J usage is TRBJ2-3, with 10 bases lining up with TRBD2. The CDR3 runs 16 residues. V dropped 0 bases and J dropped 6; count of bases not matched to a gene: 6. Germline values: CDR1 MNHEY, CDR2 SVGEGT. CDR3 nucleotides: TGTGCCAGCAGTTACTCGAAGCGGGAGGGCCCCGATACGCAGTATTTT. Its translation: CASSYSKREGPDTQYF.

V and J are TRBV6-5 and TRBJ1-6, with 7 bases fitting TRBD1. V shed 6 bases, J shed 7 bases, and the junction held 9 bases outside the gene matches. Per germline, CDR1 MNHEY and CDR2 SVGAGI. The CDR3 covers 15 residues. In nucleotides, the CDR3 is TGTGCCAGCAGACAACCGGGACAGAGGAATTCACCCCTCCACTTT. It is translated as CASRQPGQRNSPLHF.

The CDR3 is CASSLYSGTEETQYF. The CDR3, as DNA: TGTGCCAGCAGTTTATATTCCGGGACAGAAGAGACCCAGTACTTC. The rearrangement links TRBV28 to TRBJ2-5; TRBD1 matches 7 bases. V trimming: 1 base; J trimming: 3 bases; junction bases outside the gene matches: 5. Germline V lookup: CDR1 MDHEN, CDR2 SYDVKM. The CDR3 loop spans 15 amino acids.

The chain couples TRBV28 to TRBJ2-1, with 7 bases identical to TRBD2. This CDR3 is built from 13 residues. J gave up 6 bases and V 8 bases, and 7 bases lay outside the gene matches. The V gene's germline CDR1 is MDHEN and CDR2 SYDVKM. In DNA form, the CDR3 reads TGTGCCAGCCGTAACGGGGGGACCAATGAGCAGTTCTTC. As protein: CASRNGGTNEQFF.

This chain uses TRBV9 with TRBJ2-3, with 10 bases fitting TRBD2. The CDR3 runs to 19 residues. Germline CDR1 reads SGDLS; CDR2 reads YYNGEE. V shed 0 bases and J 1 base; nucleotides not matched to a gene: 11. This chain's CDR3 is CASSVEGLAGVGGTDTQYF. CDR3 coding DNA: TGTGCCAGCAGCGTAGAAGGGCTAGCGGGAGTAGGCGGCACAGATACGCAGTATTTT.

This clone has only one observation. The chain recombines TRBV28 with TRBJ1-6, with TRBD1 matching over 9 bases. Germline trimming cut 6 bases from V and 5 bases from J; bases unmatched to any gene: 5. The CDR3 consists of 15 residues. CDR1 MDHEN and CDR2 SYDVKM come from the germline V gene. In DNA form, the CDR3 reads TGTGCCAGCAGACCAGGGGACAGGGATAATTCACCCCTCCACTTT. It encodes CASRPGDRDNSPLHF.

V is TRBV24-1 and J is TRBJ2-7; D is possibly TRBD2 (6 bases). This CDR3 is 14 amino acids long. V shed 3 bases and J shed 1 base, with 9 bases lying between them. The germline gives CDR1 KGHDR, CDR2 SFDVKD. CDR3: CATSDPGASYEQYF. CDR3 nucleotides: TGTGCCACCAGTGATCCGGGAGCTTCCTACGAGCAGTACTTC.

The chain joins TRBV6-6 to TRBJ1-1, with no clear D. This CDR3 spans 18 amino acids. V lost 5 bases and J lost 3, with 25 bases in between. The germline V gene has CDR1 MNHNY and CDR2 SVGAGI (reference sequence). In nucleotides, the CDR3 is TGTGCCAGCAGTCTCGCACCCACAACCGCGGGGTTCGACACTGAAGCTTTCTTT. Its protein product is CASSLAPTTAGFDTEAFF.

The CDR3 nucleotides are TGTGCCAGCAGCCAAGGGGGACAGGGGGTTACCGGGGAGCTGTTTTTT. It yields the protein CASSQGGQGVTGELFF. The chain couples TRBV4-2 to TRBJ2-2; 11 bases agree with TRBD1. Germline assignment: CDR1 LGHNA and CDR2 YNFKEQ. Trimming removed 1 base from V and 5 bases from J; junction bases left unmatched: 3. This CDR3 contains 16 residues.

V and J are TRBV18 and TRBJ1-1; tentative D call: TRBD1 (6 bases). Germline V gene data show CDR1 as KGHSH and CDR2 as LQKENI. The CDR3 extends over 15 amino acids. V shed 2 bases and J shed 1 base, with 11 bases lying between them. The CDR3 sequence: CASSPYGGRNTEAFF. The CDR3 region has the DNA TGTGCCAGCTCACCATATGGGGGCCGGAACACTGAAGCTTTCTTT.

V gene TRBV6-1 combines with J gene TRBJ2-2, with D tentatively TRBD2 (6 bases). V lost 0 bases, J lost 0 bases, and 14 bases lay in between. CDR3 length: 18 residues. Germline V gene lookup returns CDR1 MNHNS and CDR2 SASEGT. The CDR3 sequence: CASSEALPSGSNTGELFF. Written as DNA, the CDR3 is TGTGCCAGCAGTGAAGCGCTTCCGAGCGGGTCGAACACCGGGGAGCTGTTTTTT.

In nucleotides, the CDR3 is TGTGCCAGCAGCTTGCCGGGAGGGCCGTCAGATACGCAGTATTTT. Amino acids: CASSLPGGPSDTQYF. The chain employs TRBV5-6 and TRBJ2-3, with 8 positions matching TRBD2. J lost 4 bases, V lost 1 base, and 5 bases had no gene match. CDR1 is SGHDT, CDR2 YYEEEE, per germline. CDR3 size: 15 residues. The full variable domain, with the rest looked up from reference TRBV5-6 and TRBJ2-3, is DAGVTQSPTHLIKTRGQQVTLRCSPKSGHDTVSWYQQALGQGPQFIFQYYEEEERQRGNFPDRFSGHQFPNYSSELNVNALLLGDSALYLCASSLPGGPSDTQYFGPGTRLTVL.

This clone came up once. The J gene is TRBJ2-7, the V gene TRBV4-3; TRBD2 aligns across 7 bases. Germline V gives CDR1 LGHNA, CDR2 YSLEER. The CDR3 length is 16 residues. V lost 0 bases and J lost 0; bases outside the gene matches: 5. CDR3 bases: TGCGCCAGCAGCCAAGATTCGGGGGGACTCTCCTACGAGCAGTACTTC. Protein: CASSQDSGGLSYEQYF.

CDR3 DNA: TGCAGCGGCGGGGGGGACTACAATGAGCAGTTCTTC. As protein: CSGGGDYNEQFF. This chain joins TRBV29-1 and TRBJ2-1, with 9 bases matching TRBD2. V gave up 7 bases and J gave up 3 bases; unmatched junction bases: 1. From germline, CDR1 is SQVTM and CDR2 ANQGSEA. The CDR3 sequence is 12 residues long.